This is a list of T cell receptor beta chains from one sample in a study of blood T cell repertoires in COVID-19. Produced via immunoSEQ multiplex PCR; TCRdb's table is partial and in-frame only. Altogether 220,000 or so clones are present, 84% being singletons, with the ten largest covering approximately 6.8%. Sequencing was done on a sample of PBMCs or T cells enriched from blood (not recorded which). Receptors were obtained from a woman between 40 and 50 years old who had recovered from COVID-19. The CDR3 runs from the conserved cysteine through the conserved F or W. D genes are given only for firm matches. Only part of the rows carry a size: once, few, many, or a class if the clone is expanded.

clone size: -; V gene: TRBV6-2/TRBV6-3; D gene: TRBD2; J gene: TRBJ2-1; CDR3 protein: CASSYSRLAGDYNEQFF; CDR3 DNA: TGTGCCAGCAGTTACTCGAGACTAGCGGGAGACTACAATGAGCAGTTCTTC
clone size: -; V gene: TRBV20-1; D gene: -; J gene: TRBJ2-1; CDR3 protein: CSARREVEQFF; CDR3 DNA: TGCAGTGCTAGAAGGGAGGTTGAGCAGTTCTTC
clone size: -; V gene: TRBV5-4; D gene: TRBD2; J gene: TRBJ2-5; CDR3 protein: CASSYTSGGETQYF; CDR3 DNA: TGTGCCAGCAGCTATACTAGCGGAGGGGAGACCCAGTACTTC
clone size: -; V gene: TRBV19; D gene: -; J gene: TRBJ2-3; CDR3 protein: CASSIGRGGDTQYF; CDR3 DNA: TGTGCCAGTAGTATAGGCAGGGGTGGGGATACGCAGTATTTT
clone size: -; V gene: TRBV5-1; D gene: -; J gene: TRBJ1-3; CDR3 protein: CASSLAGSLSGNTIYF; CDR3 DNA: TGCGCCAGCAGCTTGGCAGGGTCCCTCTCTGGAAACACCATATATTTT
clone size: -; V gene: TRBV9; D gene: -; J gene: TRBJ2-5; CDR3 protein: CASSVGQQETQYF; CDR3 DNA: TGTGCCAGCAGCGTAGGCCAGCAAGAGACCCAGTACTTC
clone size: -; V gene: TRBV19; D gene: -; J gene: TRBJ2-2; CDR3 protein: CASSIDLTSANTGELFF; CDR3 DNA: TGTGCCAGTAGTATAGATTTAACTTCCGCGAACACCGGGGAGCTGTTTTTT
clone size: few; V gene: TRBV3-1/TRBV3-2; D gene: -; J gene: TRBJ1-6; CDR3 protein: CASSRRPGPYNSPLHF; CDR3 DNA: TGTGCCAGCAGCCGGAGGCCGGGTCCCTATAATTCACCCCTCCACTTT
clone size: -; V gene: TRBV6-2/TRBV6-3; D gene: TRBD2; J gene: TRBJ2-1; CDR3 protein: CASSRLAGGPSEQFF; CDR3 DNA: TGTGCCAGCAGTAGACTAGCGGGAGGTCCGAGTGAGCAGTTCTTC
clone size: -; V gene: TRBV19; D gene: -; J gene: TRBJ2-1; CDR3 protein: CASSLRQYNEQFF; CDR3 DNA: TGTGCCAGTAGTCTCCGACAGTACAATGAGCAGTTCTTC
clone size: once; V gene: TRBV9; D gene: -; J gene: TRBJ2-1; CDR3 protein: CASSFRPTGNEQFF; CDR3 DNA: TGTGCCAGCAGCTTCCGACCTACGGGCAATGAGCAGTTCTTC
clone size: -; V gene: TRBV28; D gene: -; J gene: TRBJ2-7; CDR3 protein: CASSLGRYEQYF; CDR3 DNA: TGTGCCAGCAGTTTGGGCCGCTACGAGCAGTACTTC
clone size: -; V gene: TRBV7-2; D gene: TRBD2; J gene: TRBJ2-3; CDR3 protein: CASRKPGGPDTQYF; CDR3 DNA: TGTGCCAGCAGGAAGCCGGGAGGGCCAGATACGCAGTATTTT
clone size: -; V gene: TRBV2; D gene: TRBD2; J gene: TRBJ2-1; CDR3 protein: CASTRDYRYNEQFF; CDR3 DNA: TGTGCCAGCACTCGGGACTATAGATACAATGAGCAGTTCTTC
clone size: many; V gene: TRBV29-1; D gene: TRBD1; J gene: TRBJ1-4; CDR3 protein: CSVGTGGATNEKLFF; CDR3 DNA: TGCAGCGTAGGGACAGGGGGCGCAACTAATGAAAAACTGTTTTTT
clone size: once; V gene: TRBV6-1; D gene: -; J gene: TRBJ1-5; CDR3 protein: CASSEDRLSSQHF; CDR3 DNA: TGTGCCAGCAGTGAAGACAGACTATCGTCCCAGCATTTT
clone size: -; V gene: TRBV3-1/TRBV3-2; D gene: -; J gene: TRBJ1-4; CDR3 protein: CASSPTVYEKLFF; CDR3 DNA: TGTGCCAGCAGCCCTACGGTATATGAAAAACTGTTTTTT
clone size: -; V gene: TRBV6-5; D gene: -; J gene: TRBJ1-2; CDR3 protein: CASRGAVANYGYTF; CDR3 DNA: TGTGCCAGCAGGGGGGCAGTAGCTAACTATGGCTACACCTTC
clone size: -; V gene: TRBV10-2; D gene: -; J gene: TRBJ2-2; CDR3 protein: CASSASNRVGNTGELFF; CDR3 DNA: TGCGCCAGCAGTGCTTCCAACAGGGTCGGGAACACCGGGGAGCTGTTTTTT
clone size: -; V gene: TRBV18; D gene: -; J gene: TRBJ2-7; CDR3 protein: CASSRSGYLSEQYF; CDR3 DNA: TGTGCCAGCTCACGATCGGGATACCTGTCCGAGCAGTACTTC
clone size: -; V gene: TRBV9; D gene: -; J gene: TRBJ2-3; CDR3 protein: CASSVASLPDTQYF; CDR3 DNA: TGTGCCAGCAGCGTAGCTAGTTTGCCGGATACGCAGTATTTT
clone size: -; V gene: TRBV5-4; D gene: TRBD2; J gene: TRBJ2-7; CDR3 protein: CASSLEASGRYEQYF; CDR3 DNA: TGTGCCAGCAGCTTGGAGGCTAGCGGGCGCTACGAGCAGTACTTC
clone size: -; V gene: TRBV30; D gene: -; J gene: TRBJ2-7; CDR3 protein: CAWSPGLDEQYF; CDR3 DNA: TGTGCCTGGAGCCCAGGGTTGGACGAGCAGTACTTC
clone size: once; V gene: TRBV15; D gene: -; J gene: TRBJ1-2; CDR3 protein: CATSRGPGGGYTF; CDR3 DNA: TGTGCCACCAGCAGAGGGCCCGGGGGTGGCTACACCTTC
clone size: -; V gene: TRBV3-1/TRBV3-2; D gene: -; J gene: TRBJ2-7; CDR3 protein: CASSPTGAVYEQYF; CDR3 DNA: TGTGCCAGCAGTCCCACCGGAGCCGTCTACGAGCAGTACTTC
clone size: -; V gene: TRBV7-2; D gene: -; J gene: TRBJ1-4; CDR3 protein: CASSPEGVGEKLFF; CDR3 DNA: TGTGCCAGCAGCCCCGAGGGGGTGGGTGAAAAACTGTTTTTT
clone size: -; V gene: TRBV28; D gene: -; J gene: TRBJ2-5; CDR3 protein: CASSLGLAGIQTQYF; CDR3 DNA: TGTGCCAGCAGTTTAGGGCTAGCCGGCATACAGACCCAGTACTTC
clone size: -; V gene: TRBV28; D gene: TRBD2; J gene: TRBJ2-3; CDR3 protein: CASSPFPGLSMGPRNTDTQYF; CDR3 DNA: TGTGCCAGCAGCCCCTTCCCGGGACTATCAATGGGCCCTAGGAACACAGATACGCAGTATTTT
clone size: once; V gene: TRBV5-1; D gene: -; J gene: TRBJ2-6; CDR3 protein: CASSLARGLPAGANVLTF; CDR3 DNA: TGCGCCAGCAGCTTGGCAAGGGGCCTCCCGGCTGGGGCCAACGTCCTGACTTTC
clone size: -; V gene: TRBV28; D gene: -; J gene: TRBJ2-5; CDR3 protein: CASSLWSGSGDQETQYF; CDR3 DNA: TGTGCCAGCAGTTTATGGTCGGGGTCGGGGGACCAAGAGACCCAGTACTTC
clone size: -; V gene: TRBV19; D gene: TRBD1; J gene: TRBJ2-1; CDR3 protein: CASSIRGRSSYNEQFF; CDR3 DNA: TGTGCCAGTAGTATCAGGGGGAGAAGCTCCTACAATGAGCAGTTCTTC
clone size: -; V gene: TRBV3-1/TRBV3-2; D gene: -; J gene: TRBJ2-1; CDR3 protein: CASSPSTGRYNEQFF; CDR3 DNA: TGTGCCAGCAGCCCTTCGACAGGAAGGTACAATGAGCAGTTCTTC
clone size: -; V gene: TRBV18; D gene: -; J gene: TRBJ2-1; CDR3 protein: CASSPPWGGPSYNEQFF; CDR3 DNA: TGTGCCAGCTCACCACCATGGGGCGGTCCCTCCTACAATGAGCAGTTCTTC
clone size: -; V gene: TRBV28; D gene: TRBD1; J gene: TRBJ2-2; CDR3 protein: CASSLGTGDTGELFF; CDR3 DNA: TGTGCCAGCAGTCTCGGGACAGGGGACACCGGGGAGCTGTTTTTT
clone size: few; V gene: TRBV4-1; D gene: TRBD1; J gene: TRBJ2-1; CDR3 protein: CASSQETGLYYNEQFF; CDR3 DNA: TGCGCCAGCAGCCAAGAGACAGGGCTATACTACAATGAGCAGTTCTTC
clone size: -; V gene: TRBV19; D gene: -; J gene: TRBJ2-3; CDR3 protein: CASSSLGGADTQYF; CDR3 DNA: TGTGCCAGTAGCTCTCTAGGAGGGGCAGATACGCAGTATTTT
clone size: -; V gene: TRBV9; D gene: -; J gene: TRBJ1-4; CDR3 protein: CASSGSGAANEKLFF; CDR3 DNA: TGTGCCAGCAGCGGATCAGGGGCTGCTAATGAAAAACTGTTTTTT
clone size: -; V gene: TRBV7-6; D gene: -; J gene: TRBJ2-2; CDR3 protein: CASSFGRTNTGELFF; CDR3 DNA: TGTGCCAGCAGCTTTGGCAGGACGAACACCGGGGAGCTGTTTTTT
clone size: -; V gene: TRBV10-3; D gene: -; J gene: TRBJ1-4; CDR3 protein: CAISESGGADEKLFF; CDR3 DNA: TGTGCCATCAGTGAGTCTGGGGGCGCGGATGAAAAACTGTTTTTT
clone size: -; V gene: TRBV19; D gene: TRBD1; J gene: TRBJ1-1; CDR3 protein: CASSQQGESTEAFF; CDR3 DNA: TGTGCCAGTAGTCAACAGGGGGAGTCCACTGAAGCTTTCTTT
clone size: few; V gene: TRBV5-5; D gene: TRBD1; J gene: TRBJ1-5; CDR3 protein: CASSIQGGSYQPQHF; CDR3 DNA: TGTGCCAGCAGCATACAGGGGGGTTCGTATCAGCCCCAGCATTTT
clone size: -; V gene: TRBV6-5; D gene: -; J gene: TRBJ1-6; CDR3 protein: CASRTGQNSPLHF; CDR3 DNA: TGTGCCAGTCGCACAGGGCAAAATTCACCCCTCCACTTT
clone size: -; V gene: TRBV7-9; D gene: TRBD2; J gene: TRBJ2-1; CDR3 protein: CASSLNSGKNEQFF; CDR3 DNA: TGTGCCAGCAGTCTCAATAGCGGGAAGAATGAGCAGTTCTTC
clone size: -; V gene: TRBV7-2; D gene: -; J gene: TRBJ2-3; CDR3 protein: CASSPQRAGTDTQYF; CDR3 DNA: TGTGCCAGCAGCCCGCAGCGGGCTGGCACAGATACGCAGTATTTT
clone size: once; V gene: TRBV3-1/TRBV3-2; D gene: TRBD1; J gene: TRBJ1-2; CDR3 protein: CASSQVQRQGHGYTF; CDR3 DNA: TGTGCCAGCAGCCAAGTTCAGAGACAGGGGCATGGCTACACCTTC
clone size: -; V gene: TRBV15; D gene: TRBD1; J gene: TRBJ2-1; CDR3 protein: CATSRDEDRHEQFF; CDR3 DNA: TGTGCCACCAGCAGAGACGAGGACAGGCATGAGCAGTTCTTC
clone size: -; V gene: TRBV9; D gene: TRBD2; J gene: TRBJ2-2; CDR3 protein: CASSVIAGANTGELFF; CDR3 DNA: TGTGCCAGCAGCGTTATAGCGGGCGCGAACACCGGGGAGCTGTTTTTT
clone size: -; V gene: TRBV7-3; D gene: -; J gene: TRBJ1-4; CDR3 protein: CASSLTGGEKLFF; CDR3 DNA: TGTGCCAGCAGCTTAACGGGGGGTGAAAAACTGTTTTTT
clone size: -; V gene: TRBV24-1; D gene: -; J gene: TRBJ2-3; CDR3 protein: CATSDPHRVDTQYF; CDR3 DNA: TGTGCCACCAGTGATCCCCACAGGGTGGATACGCAGTATTTT
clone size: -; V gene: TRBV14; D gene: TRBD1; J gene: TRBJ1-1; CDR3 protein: CASSHYRRTGDTEAFF; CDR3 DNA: TGTGCCAGCAGCCATTATAGGCGGACAGGAGACACTGAAGCTTTCTTT
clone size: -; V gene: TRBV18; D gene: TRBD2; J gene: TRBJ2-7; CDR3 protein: CASSPQGLASSYEQYF; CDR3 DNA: TGTGCCAGCTCCCCCCAGGGACTAGCAAGCTCCTACGAGCAGTACTTC
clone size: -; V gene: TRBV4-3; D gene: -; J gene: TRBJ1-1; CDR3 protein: CASSPSSGGLTGQNTEAFF; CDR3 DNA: TGCGCCAGCAGCCCCTCAAGTGGGGGATTGACAGGACAGAACACTGAAGCTTTCTTT
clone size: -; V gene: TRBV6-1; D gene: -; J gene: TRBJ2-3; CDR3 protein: CASSGGRGQRGTDTQYF; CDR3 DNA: TGTGCCAGCAGTGGGGGAAGGGGCCAAAGGGGCACAGATACGCAGTATTTT
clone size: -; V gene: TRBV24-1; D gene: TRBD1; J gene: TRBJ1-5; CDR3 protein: CATGQGVSNQPQHF; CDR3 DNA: TGTGCCACCGGACAGGGTGTCAGCAATCAGCCCCAGCATTTT
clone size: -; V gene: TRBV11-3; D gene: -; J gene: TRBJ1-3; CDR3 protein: CASSFGGEDTIYF; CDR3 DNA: TGTGCCAGCAGCTTCGGGGGGGAGGACACCATATATTTT